Presented here are 9 T cell receptor beta chains from one specimen sequenced in a study of blood T cell repertoires in COVID-19. The table came from immunoSEQ multiplex PCR; TCRdb's copy has only in-frame clones and leaves some out. The sample holds about 350,000 clones, roughly 90% seen once. The material sequenced was peripheral blood. These receptor sequences come from a woman in her 70s with COVID-19, enrolled during active disease.

The genes are TRBV27 and TRBJ2-3; tentatively, D is TRBD1 (5 bases). Germline V CDR1 and CDR2: MNHEY, SMNVEV (reference sequence). CDR3 length: 12 amino acids. Between the trimmed V and J ends, which lost 5 bases and 7 bases, there was a span of 10 bases. The CDR3 region is CASSSDSNTQYF. CDR3 DNA: TGTGCCAGCAGTAGCGACAGTAATACGCAGTATTTT.

This clone occurred once. The chain links TRBV13 to TRBJ1-4, with unresolved D. Between the trimmed V and J ends, which lost 5 bases and 4 bases, there was a span of 8 bases. This CDR3 contains 13 residues. Germline V gene data show CDR1 as PRHDT and CDR2 as FYEKMQ (reference sequence). The CDR3 DNA reads TGTGCCAGCAGCGACATAGATAATGAAAAACTGTTTTTT. This codes for CASSDIDNEKLFF.

This clone was observed a handful of times. The rearrangement joins TRBV7-2 to TRBJ1-2; 8 bases fit TRBD1. V dropped 5 bases and J dropped 5; count of bases not matched to a gene: 10. Looked up from germline, CDR1 is SGHTA and CDR2 is FQGNSA. The CDR3 totals 15 residues. The DNA for the CDR3 is TGTGCCAGCAGCCAAGGGGGCGGACAGGGATATGGCTACACCTTC. Encoded protein: CASSQGGGQGYGYTF.

The rearrangement joins TRBV9 to TRBJ1-2; D remains unclear. The CDR3 has 14 residues. CDR1 is SGDLS, CDR2 YYNGEE, per germline. V lost 4 bases, J lost 6 bases, and 16 bases lay in between. This CDR3 reads CASSSRVVFDGYTF. CDR3 DNA sequence: TGTGCCAGCAGCTCACGCGTGGTTTTTGATGGCTACACCTTC.

V is TRBV19 and J is TRBJ2-3; D is possibly TRBD1 (5 bases). This CDR3 contains 16 residues. V gave up 6 bases and J gave up 0 bases, with 16 bases separating them. CDR1 and CDR2 (germline): LNHDA, SQIVND (reference sequence). This CDR3 is CASSQRGISSTDTQYF. CDR3 DNA: TGTGCCAGTAGCCAAAGGGGAATCTCTAGCACAGATACGCAGTATTTT. Looking up the rest from reference TRBV19 and TRBJ2-3 gives the full variable domain: DGGITQSPKYLFRKEGQNVTLSCEQNLNHDAMYWYRQDPGQGLRLIYYSQIVNDFQKGDIAEGYSVSREKKESFPLTVTSAQKNPTAFYLCASSQRGISSTDTQYFGPGTRLTVL.

The chain uses TRBV13 and TRBJ2-1; 12 nucleotides match TRBD1. The CDR3 totals 15 residues. V was clipped by 5 bases and J by 8 bases; unmatched bases: 7. Germline CDR1 and CDR2: PRHDT and FYEKMQ (reference sequence). CDR3 region: CASSPRDRGLDEQFF. The CDR3 nucleotides read TGTGCCAGCAGCCCCCGGGACAGGGGGCTGGATGAGCAGTTCTTC. The variable domain in full, with the rest retrieved from reference TRBV13 and TRBJ2-1, is AAGVIQSPRHLIKEKRETATLKCYPIPRHDTVYWYQQGPGQDPQFLISFYEKMQSDKGSIPDRFSAQQFSDYHSELNMSSLELGDSALYFCASSPRDRGLDEQFFGPGTRLTVL.

The V gene is TRBV7-8, the J gene TRBJ2-7; D ambiguous. The CDR3 runs to 14 residues. CDR1 SGHVS and CDR2 FQNEAQ come from the germline V gene. Trimming took off 8 bases at V and 1 base at J, with 15 bases between the two ends. DNA of the CDR3: TGTGCCAGCCAGACTGACGCCGGTTCCTACGAGCAGTACTTC. This translates into CASQTDAGSYEQYF. The entire variable domain, with the rest obtained from reference TRBV7-8 and TRBJ2-7, is as follows: GAGVSQSPRYKVAKRGQDVALRCDPISGHVSLFWYQQALGQGPEFLTYFQNEAQLDKSGLPSDRFFAERPEGSVSTLKIQRTQQEDSAVYLCASQTDAGSYEQYFGPGTRLTVT.

This clone appeared a few times. In the same sample, other DNA sequences code for this CDR3. V usage is TRBV7-2 and J usage is TRBJ2-7; possibly TRBD1 for D (6 bases). There are 13 residues in the CDR3. Looked up from germline, CDR1 is SGHTA and CDR2 is FQGNSA. V gave up 2 bases and J gave up 2 bases, with 7 bases separating them. The CDR3 spells CASSLNRAYEQYF. For the CDR3, the DNA is TGTGCCAGCAGCTTAAACAGGGCCTACGAGCAGTACTTC. The full variable domain, rest sourced from reference TRBV7-2 and TRBJ2-7, is GAGVSQSPSNKVTEKGKDVELRCDPISGHTALYWYRQSLGQGLEFLIYFQGNSAPDKSGLPSDRFSAERTGGSVSTLTIQRTQQEDSAVYLCASSLNRAYEQYFGPGTRLTVT.

V gene TRBV12-3 or TRBV12-4 combines with J gene TRBJ1-1; no clear D. Trimming stripped 10 bases from V and 1 base from J, with 13 bases between. CDR3 length: 13 residues. The CDR3 DNA follows: TGTGCCACCGGATTGGGGAGGAACACTGAAGCTTTCTTT. Protein: CATGLGRNTEAFF.